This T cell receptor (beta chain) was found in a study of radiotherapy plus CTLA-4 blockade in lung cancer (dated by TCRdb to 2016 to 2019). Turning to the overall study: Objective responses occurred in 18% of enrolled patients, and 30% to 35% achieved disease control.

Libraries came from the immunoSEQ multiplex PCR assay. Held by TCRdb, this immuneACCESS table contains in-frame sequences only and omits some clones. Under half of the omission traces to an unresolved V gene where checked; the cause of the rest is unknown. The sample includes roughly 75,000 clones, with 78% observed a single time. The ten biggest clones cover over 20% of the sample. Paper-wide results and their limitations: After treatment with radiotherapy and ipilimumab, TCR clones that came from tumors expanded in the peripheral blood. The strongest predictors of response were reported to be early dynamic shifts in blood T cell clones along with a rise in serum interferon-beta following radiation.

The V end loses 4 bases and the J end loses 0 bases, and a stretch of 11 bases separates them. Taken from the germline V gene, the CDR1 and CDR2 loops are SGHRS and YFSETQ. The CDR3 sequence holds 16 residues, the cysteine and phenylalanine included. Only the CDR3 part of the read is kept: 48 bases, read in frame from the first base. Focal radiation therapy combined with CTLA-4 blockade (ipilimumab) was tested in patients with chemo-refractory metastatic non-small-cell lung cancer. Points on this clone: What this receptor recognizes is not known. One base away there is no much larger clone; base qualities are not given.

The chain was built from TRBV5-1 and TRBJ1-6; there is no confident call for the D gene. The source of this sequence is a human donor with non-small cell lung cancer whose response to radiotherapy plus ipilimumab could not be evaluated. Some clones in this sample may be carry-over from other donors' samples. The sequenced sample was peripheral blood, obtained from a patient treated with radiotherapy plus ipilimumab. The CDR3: CASSTAASSYNSPLHF. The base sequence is TGCGCCAGCAGCACCGCGGCGAGCTCCTATAATTCACCCCTCCACTTT.